The clone carrying this T cell receptor gamma chain was observed a few times. Its antigen is unidentified. This specimen comes from a study of intestinal T cells in coeliac disease. Across the study: Controls in the TRG cohort averaged about 55 years, coeliac patients 15 to 17.

LymphoTrack primers amplified TRG sequences from roughly 0.2 ug of biopsy DNA. TCRdb called clones anew from the multiplex PCR reads with CATT. Of 1,300 or so gamma-chain clones in the sample, 44% were seen once. CDR3 length: 14 residues. With 1 base clipped from V and 9 bases from J, the junction kept 12 bases outside the gene matches. Germline CDR1 is EGSTGY and CDR2 is YDSYTSSV. Points from the study as a whole: With TRG, around 94% of biopsies (about 95% of the 54) were classified correctly. Repeated CDR3 amino acid sequences could not be told from PCR duplicates.

Over 9 formalin-fixed paraffin-embedded scrolls, each 5 µm thick, supplied each case's genomic DNA. The TCR was taken from a human donor with celiac disease. V gene TRGV4 combines with J gene TRGJ1 or TRGJ2. The sequencing sample was made of a duodenal biopsy. The CDR3 sequence: CATWDGPHGCKKLF. The CDR3 region has the DNA TGTGCCACCTGGGATGGACCCCATGGTTGTAAGAAACTCTTT.